The clone carrying this TCR beta chain was seen a single time. Individuals having autoimmune disease history or systemic immunosuppression were not enrolled. These data belong to a study of OX40 agonist ivuxolimab in advanced cancers. V was cut by 3 bases and J by 2 bases, with 8 bases left in between. Germline assignment: CDR1 MNHEY and CDR2 SMNVEV (reference sequence). CDR3 length: 13 residues. Sequencing used immunoSEQ multiplex PCR; TCRdb keeps in-frame clones, though not all of them. The table has 60,000 to 75,000 clones, roughly nine tenths seen once. This chain uses TRBV27 with TRBJ2-7, with D unresolved. The sequenced sample was CD4+ or CD8+ T cells sorted from blood, obtained in a trial of the OX40 agonist ivuxolimab. This receptor was identified in an adult with an advanced solid tumor such as melanoma, head and neck, liver or kidney cancer. The CDR3 region has the DNA TGTGCCAGCAGTTTTGCCAGTACCTACGAGCAGTACTTC. It codes for CASSFASTYEQYF.